This TCR beta chain comes out of a study of regulatory T cells in long-lasting Graves disease. Background on the study: Positivity for TSH receptor antibodies plus over 5 years of antithyroid drugs meant persistent Graves' disease.

Stated time point: persistent/refractory GD, antithyroid drugs over 5 years with positive TRAb. With RNA extracted from PBMCs as input, the TCR library was made. Ten or more counts support this clonotype. What it binds is not known. The CDR3 totals 13 residues. Between the trimmed V and J ends, which lost 8 bases and 2 bases, there was a span of 12 bases. Study conclusions and caveats: Sharing of public clonotypes was greater in persistent patients (2,741) than in new patients (966).

Construction of TCR beta libraries relied on iRepertoire HTBI primers and on Arm-PCR targeting CDR3 regions. MiXCR was run by TCRdb on the multiplex PCR reads, yielding one entry per CDR3 protein. The top ten clones hold roughly 8% of a sample with around 500,000 distinct CDR3 sequences, more than 20% of them seen once. The chain uses TRBV12-3 or TRBV12-4 and TRBJ1-1; D is uncertain. This material consisted of peripheral blood mononuclear cells (PBMCs), taken when the disease was refractory, from a patient treated with antithyroid drugs. This receptor was obtained from a female donor with Graves disease. DNA of the CDR3: TGTGCCAGCCTAATCAAGTCAAACACTGAAGCTTTCTTT. The encoded protein is CASLIKSNTEAFF.